The rows below give T cell receptor beta chains drawn from one sample of a study of cytomegalovirus exposure and HLA in healthy donors. Only in-frame clones appear in the TCRdb table, and some are missing; sequencing was by immunoSEQ multiplex PCR. The sample yields about 200,000 clones, approximately 82% seen once. The sample consisted of PBMCs. All receptors derive from a male donor in good health and CMV-seronegative. CDR3s include the opening cysteine and the closing phenylalanine or tryptophan. A D gene is named only where the DNA matches it firmly. Expanded clones get a size class; other rows say once, few or many, or leave the size out.

j_gene,v_gene,abundance,d_gene,CDR3aa,CDR3nt
TRBJ1-1,TRBV28,NA,NA,CASTNVGETEAFF,TGTGCCAGCACCAATGTCGGAGAAACTGAAGCTTTCTTT
TRBJ2-3,TRBV5-6,NA,NA,CASSLGPGFRSDTQYF,TGTGCCAGCAGCTTGGGGCCAGGGTTTCGGTCAGATACGCAGTATTTT
TRBJ2-5,TRBV5-1,few,TRBD2,CASSLGLAKETQYF,TGCGCCAGCAGCTTGGGACTAGCTAAAGAGACCCAGTACTTC
TRBJ2-3,TRBV10-2,NA,NA,CASSRMPGTDTQYF,TGCGCCAGCTCGAGGATGCCAGGCACAGATACGCAGTATTTT
TRBJ2-7,TRBV11-2,NA,NA,CASSLEGTNEQYF,TGTGCCAGCAGCTTGGAGGGGACCAACGAGCAGTACTTC
TRBJ2-2,TRBV2,NA,TRBD2,CASSSGSGDTGELFF,TGTGCCAGCAGTAGCGGGAGCGGCGACACCGGGGAGCTGTTTTTT
TRBJ2-3,TRBV12-2,NA,NA,CASRFLRGDTQYF,TGTGCAAGTCGCTTCCTTCGGGGGGATACGCAGTATTTT
TRBJ2-7,TRBV25-1,NA,NA,CASSGGHPQEQYF,TGTGCCAGCAGTGGAGGGCATCCTCAGGAGCAGTACTTC
TRBJ2-7,TRBV7-9,once,TRBD2,CASSLGPLREGREQYF,TGTGCCAGCAGCTTAGGACCTTTGAGGGAGGGGCGCGAGCAGTACTTC
TRBJ1-2,TRBV6-6,NA,NA,CASLTGQSNYGYTF,TGTGCCAGCCTGACGGGACAATCTAACTATGGCTACACCTTC
TRBJ2-7,TRBV4-1,NA,TRBD2,CASSQGGGTYEQYF,TGCGCCAGCAGCCAAGGCGGGGGGACCTACGAGCAGTACTTC
TRBJ2-1,TRBV27,NA,TRBD1,CASSRTGWDEQFF,TGTGCCAGCAGCAGGACAGGGTGGGATGAGCAGTTCTTC
TRBJ2-1,TRBV28,once,NA,CASSLLGGEQFF,TGTGCCAGCAGTTTATTGGGGGGTGAGCAGTTCTTC